This T cell receptor beta chain was sequenced in a study of beta chain features in type 1 diabetes. On the study more broadly: Age, gender and cell yields were similar between patients and healthy donors.

The CDR3 is 14 residues long. Germline V gives CDR1 SGHRS, CDR2 YFSETQ. V lost 0 bases and J lost 6, with 9 bases in between. As regards this clone: Its specificity is unknown.

The authors reverse transcribed all of the isolated RNA, so sequencing captured expressed TCRB transcripts. Assay: immunoSEQ multiplex PCR; the TCRdb copy retains only in-frame clones and omits some. The sample has approximately 470,000 clones, around 30% seen once. The study's findings and limits: Within patients, naive, central memory and Treg TCRB repertoires seemed more similar than within healthy donors.

Researchers reported sorting CD4+ naive, central memory, regulatory and stem cell-like memory cells via CD45RO/CCR7/CD25/CD127/CD95/CD27. The chain links TRBV5-1 to TRBJ1-4; D is undetermined. Sequencing was done on a sample of naive CD4+ T cells from blood. The TCR sequence derives from a man aged 18 to 29 in good health. This CDR3 is CASSLGARDEKLFF. The CDR3 coding sequence is TGCGCCAGCAGCTTGGGGGCCCGTGATGAAAAACTGTTTTTT.